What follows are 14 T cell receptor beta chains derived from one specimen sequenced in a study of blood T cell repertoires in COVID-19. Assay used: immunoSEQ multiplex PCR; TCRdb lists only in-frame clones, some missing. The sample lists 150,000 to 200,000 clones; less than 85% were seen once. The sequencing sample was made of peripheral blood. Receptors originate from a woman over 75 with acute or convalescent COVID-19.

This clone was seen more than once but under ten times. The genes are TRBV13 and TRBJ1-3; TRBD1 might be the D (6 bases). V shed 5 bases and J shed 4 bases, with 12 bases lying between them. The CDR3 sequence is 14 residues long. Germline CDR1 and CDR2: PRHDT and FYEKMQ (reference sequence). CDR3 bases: TGTGCCAGCAGCATTAGGACAGCAGGAAACACCATATATTTT. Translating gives CASSIRTAGNTIYF.

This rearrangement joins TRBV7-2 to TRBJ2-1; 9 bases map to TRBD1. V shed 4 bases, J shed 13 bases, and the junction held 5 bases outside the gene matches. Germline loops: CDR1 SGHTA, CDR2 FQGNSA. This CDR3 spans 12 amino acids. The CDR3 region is CASSSPGQGQFF. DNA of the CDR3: TGTGCCAGCAGCTCTCCGGGACAGGGTCAGTTCTTC. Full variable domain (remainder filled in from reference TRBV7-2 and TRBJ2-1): GAGVSQSPSNKVTEKGKDVELRCDPISGHTALYWYRQSLGQGLEFLIYFQGNSAPDKSGLPSDRFSAERTGGSVSTLTIQRTQQEDSAVYLCASSSPGQGQFFGPGTRLTVL.

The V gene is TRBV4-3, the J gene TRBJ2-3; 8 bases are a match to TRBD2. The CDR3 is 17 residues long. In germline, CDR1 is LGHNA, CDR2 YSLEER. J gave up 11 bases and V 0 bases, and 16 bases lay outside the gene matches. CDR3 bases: TGCGCCAGCAGCCAAGATTCGTCCATCGGGGTAGCGGGGTTGCAGTATTTT. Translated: CASSQDSSIGVAGLQYF.

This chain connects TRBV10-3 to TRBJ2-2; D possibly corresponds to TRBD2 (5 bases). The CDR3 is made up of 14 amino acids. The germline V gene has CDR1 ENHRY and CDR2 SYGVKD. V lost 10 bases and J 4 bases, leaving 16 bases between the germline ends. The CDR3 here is CATDFGGSTGELFF. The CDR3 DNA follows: TGTGCCACCGATTTTGGCGGGTCCACCGGGGAGCTGTTTTTT.

CDR3: CSVDRQDSGGGSEQFF. CDR3 DNA sequence: TGCAGCGTTGACCGACAGGATTCGGGGGGTGGATCTGAGCAGTTCTTC. The chain combines TRBV29-1 with TRBJ2-1; D may be TRBD2 (7 bases). Germline CDR1 is SQVTM and CDR2 is ANQGSEA. The V gene lost 3 bases and the J gene lost 9 bases, with 24 bases spanning the gap. The CDR3 consists of 16 residues.

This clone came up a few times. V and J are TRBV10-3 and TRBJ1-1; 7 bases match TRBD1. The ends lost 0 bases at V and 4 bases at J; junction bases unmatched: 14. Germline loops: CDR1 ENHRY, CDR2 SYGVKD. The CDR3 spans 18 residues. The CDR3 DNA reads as TGTGCCATCAGTGAGTCCCTAGGTAAGGGGGCCCATGGCACTGAAGCTTTCTTT. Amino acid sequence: CAISESLGKGAHGTEAFF.

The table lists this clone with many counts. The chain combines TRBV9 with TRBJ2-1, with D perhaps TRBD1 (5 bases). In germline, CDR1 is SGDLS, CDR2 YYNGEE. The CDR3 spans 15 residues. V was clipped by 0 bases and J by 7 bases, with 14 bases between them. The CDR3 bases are TGTGCCAGCAGCGTAGACTCCCTTAAGGGGAATGAGCAGTTCTTC. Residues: CASSVDSLKGNEQFF.

CDR3: CASSGFAGPPNVLTF. CDR3 DNA sequence: TGTGCCAGCAGCGGGTTTGCCGGCCCTCCCAACGTCCTGACTTTC. V usage is TRBV2 and J usage is TRBJ2-6; no definite D call. CDR3 length equals 15 residues. Germline V lookup: CDR1 SNHLY, CDR2 FYNNEI. Trimming took off 6 bases at V and 8 bases at J, with 17 bases between the two ends.

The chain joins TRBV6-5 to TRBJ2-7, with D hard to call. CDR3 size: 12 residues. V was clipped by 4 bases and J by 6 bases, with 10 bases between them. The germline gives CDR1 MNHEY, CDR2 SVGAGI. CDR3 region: CASSFPAGEQYF. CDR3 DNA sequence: TGTGCCAGCAGTTTCCCAGCAGGCGAGCAGTACTTC.

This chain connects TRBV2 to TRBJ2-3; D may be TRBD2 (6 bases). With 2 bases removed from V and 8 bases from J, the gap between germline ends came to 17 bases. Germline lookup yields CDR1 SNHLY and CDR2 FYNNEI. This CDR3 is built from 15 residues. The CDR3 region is CASSERDSPSGTQYF. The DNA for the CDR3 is TGTGCCAGCAGTGAACGGGACTCACCGTCGGGTACGCAGTATTTT.

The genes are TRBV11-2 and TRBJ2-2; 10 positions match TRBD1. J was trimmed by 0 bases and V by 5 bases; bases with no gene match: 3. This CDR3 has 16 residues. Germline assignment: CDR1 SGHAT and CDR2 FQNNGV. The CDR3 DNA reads TGTGCCAGCAGCGCTGGGACAGGGGCGAACACCGGGGAGCTGTTTTTT. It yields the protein CASSAGTGANTGELFF.

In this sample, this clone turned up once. The CDR3 protein is CAISDGVGGGGYNEQFF. As DNA, the CDR3 is TGTGCCATCAGTGATGGCGTTGGCGGGGGAGGGTACAATGAGCAGTTCTTC. The chain links TRBV10-3 to TRBJ2-1; 7 bases fit TRBD2. With V trimmed by 3 bases and J by 4 bases, 12 bases remained unmatched. There are 17 residues in the CDR3. CDR1 is ENHRY, CDR2 SYGVKD, per germline.

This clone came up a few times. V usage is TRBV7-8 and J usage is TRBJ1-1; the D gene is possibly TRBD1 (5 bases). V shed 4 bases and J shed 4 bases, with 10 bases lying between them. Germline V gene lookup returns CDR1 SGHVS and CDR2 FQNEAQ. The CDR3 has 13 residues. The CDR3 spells CASSWQGSTEAFF. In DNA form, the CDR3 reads TGTGCCAGCAGCTGGCAGGGTTCCACTGAAGCTTTCTTT.

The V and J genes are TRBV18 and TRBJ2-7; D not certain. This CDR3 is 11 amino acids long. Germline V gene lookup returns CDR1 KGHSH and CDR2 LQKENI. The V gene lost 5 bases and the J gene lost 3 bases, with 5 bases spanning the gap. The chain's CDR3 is CASSAYYEQYF. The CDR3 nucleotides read TGTGCCAGCTCAGCCTACTACGAGCAGTACTTC.